This T cell receptor (beta chain) was sequenced in a study of blood T cells in healthy people across ages. Study-wide findings and caveats: Older individuals had lower TCR beta diversity per million T cells (the decline was roughly linear). Strong correlation linked observed beta diversity and percent naive T cells.

The germline CDR1 and CDR2 sequences are SNHLY and FYNNEI. This CDR3 has 15 amino acids. V was clipped by 8 bases and J by 3 bases; unmatched bases: 10. Then a second PCR, running about 7 to 11 cycles, was carried out with a sample-barcoded 5' primer and a J-beta primer mix. A template-switch adaptor with 12 random nucleotides tagged each cDNA molecule. TCRdb analysed the 5' RACE reads with MiXCR anew, one entry per CDR3 protein. This sample carries about 620,000 distinct CDR3 sequences, more than 45% of them seen once, and the ten largest clones take about 14%. Regarding this clonotype: Antigen: not known.

This sequence was found in an elderly woman in good health. The sample comprised blood. This chain links TRBV2 with TRBJ2-4, with 7 bases matching TRBD1. CDR3 sequence: CASANRGLIKNIQYF. CDR3 nucleotides: TGTGCCAGCGCAAACAGGGGTTTGATCAAAAACATTCAGTACTTC.